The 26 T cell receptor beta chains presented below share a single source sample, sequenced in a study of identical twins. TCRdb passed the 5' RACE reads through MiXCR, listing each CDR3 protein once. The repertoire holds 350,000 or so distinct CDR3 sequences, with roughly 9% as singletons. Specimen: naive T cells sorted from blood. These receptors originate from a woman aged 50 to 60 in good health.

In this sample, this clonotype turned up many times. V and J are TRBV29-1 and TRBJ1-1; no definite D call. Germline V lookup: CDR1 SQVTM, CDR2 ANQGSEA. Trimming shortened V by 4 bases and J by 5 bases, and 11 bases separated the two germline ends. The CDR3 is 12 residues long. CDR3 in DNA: TGCAGCGTTGTTCCCGGAGGGACTGAAGCTTTCTTT. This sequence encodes CSVVPGGTEAFF.

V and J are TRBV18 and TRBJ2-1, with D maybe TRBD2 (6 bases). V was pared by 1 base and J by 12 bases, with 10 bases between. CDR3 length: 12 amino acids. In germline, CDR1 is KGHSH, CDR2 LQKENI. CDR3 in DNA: TGTGCCAGCTCACCACTTAGCGGTGGGCAGTTCTTC. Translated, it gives CASSPLSGGQFF.

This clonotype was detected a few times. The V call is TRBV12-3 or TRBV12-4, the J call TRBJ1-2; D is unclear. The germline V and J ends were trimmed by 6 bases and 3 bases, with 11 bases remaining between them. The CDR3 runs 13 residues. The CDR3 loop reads CASRANKHYGYTF. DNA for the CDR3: TGTGCCAGCAGGGCTAACAAACACTATGGCTACACCTTC.

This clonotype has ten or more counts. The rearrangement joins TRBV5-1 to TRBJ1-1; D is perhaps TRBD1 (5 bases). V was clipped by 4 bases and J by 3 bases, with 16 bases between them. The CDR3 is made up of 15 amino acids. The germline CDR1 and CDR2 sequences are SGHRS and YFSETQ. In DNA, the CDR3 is TGCGCCAGCAGCCCACTGGGCAGGGTAGACACTGAAGCTTTCTTT. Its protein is CASSPLGRVDTEAFF.

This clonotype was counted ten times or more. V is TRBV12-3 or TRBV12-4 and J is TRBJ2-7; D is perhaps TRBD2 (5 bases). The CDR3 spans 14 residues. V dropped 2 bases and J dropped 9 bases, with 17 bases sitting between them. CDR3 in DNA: TGTGCCAGCAGTTTACACCGAGGGCTAGAGGTGCAGTACTTC. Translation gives CASSLHRGLEVQYF.

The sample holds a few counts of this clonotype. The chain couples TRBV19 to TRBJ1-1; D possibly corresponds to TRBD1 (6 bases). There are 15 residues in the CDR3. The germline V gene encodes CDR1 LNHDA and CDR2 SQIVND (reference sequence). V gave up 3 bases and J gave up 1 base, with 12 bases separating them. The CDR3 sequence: CASSIQGWANTEAFF. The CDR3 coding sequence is TGTGCCAGTAGTATTCAGGGGTGGGCGAACACTGAAGCTTTCTTT.

CDR3 loop: CASSQRTSERFNPTISGANVLTF. CDR3 in DNA: TGCGCCAGCAGCCAAAGGACTAGCGAGAGGTTCAATCCAACGATCTCTGGGGCCAACGTCCTGACTTTC. The chain uses TRBV4-1 and TRBJ2-6; 9 positions agree with TRBD2. V was pared by 2 bases and J by 0 bases, with 20 bases of the junction left unmatched. The germline gives CDR1 MGHRA, CDR2 YSYEKL. The CDR3 is 23 amino acids.

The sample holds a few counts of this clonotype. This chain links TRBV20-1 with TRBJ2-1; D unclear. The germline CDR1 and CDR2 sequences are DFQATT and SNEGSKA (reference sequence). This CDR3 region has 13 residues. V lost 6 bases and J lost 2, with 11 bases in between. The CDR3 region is CSATKGTYNEQFF. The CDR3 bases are TGCAGTGCAACTAAAGGCACCTACAATGAGCAGTTCTTC.

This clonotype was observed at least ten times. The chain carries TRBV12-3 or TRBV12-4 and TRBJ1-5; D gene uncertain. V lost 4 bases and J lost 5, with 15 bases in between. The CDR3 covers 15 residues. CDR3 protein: CASSWAGGRDQPQHF. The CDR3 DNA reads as TGTGCCAGCAGTTGGGCGGGAGGGCGTGATCAGCCCCAGCATTTT.

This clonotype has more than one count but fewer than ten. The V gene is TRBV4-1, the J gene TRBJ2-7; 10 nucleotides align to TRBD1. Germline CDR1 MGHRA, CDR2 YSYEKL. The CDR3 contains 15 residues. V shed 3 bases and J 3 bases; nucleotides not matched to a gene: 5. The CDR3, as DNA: TGCGCCAGCAGCCATTACCGGGACAGGGGCTACGAGCAGTACTTC. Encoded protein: CASSHYRDRGYEQYF.

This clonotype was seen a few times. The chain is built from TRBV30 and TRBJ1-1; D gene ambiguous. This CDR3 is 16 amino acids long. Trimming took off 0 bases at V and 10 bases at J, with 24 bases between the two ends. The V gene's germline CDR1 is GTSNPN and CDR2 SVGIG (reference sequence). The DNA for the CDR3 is TGTGCCTGGAGTGTAGGTGGACCCTCCCCTAGCCTATTAGCTTTCTTT. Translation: CAWSVGGPSPSLLAFF. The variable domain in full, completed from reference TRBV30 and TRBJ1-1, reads SQTIHQWPATLVQPVGSPLSLECTVEGTSNPNLYWYRQAAGRGLQLLFYSVGIGQISSEVPQNLSASRPQDRQFILSSKKLLLSDSGFYLCAWSVGGPSPSLLAFFGQGTRLTVV.

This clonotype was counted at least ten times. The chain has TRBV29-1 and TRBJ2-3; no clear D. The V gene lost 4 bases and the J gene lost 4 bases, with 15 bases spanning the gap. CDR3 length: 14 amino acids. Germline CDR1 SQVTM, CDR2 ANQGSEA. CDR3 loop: CSVVSLANPDTQYF. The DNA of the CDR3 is TGCAGCGTTGTTTCATTGGCGAACCCAGATACGCAGTATTTT.

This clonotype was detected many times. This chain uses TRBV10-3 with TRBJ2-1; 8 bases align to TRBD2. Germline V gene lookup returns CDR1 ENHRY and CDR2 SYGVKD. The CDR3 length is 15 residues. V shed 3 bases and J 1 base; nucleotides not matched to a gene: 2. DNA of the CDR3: TGTGCCATCAGTGACGGGGGGGTTTCCTACAATGAGCAGTTCTTC. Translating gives CAISDGGVSYNEQFF.

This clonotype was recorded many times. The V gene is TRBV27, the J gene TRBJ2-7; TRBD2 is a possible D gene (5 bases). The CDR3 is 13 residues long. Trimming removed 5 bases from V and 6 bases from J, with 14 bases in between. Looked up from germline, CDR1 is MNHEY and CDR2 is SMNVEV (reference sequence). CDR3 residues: CASSPFLGSEQYF. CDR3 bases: TGTGCCAGCAGTCCATTTTTGGGGAGCGAGCAGTACTTC.

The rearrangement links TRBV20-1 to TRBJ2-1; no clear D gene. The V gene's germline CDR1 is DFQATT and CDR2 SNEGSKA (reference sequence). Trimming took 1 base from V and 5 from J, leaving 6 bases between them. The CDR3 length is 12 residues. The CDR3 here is CSARGRHNEQFF. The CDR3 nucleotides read TGCAGTGCTAGAGGGCGCCACAATGAGCAGTTCTTC.

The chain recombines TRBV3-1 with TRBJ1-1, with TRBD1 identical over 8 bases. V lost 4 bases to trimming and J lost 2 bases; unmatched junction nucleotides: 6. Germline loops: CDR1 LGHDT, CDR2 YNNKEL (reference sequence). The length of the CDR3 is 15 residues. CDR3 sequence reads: CASSLWGQENTEAFF. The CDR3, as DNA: TGTGCCAGCAGCCTTTGGGGACAGGAAAACACTGAAGCTTTCTTT.

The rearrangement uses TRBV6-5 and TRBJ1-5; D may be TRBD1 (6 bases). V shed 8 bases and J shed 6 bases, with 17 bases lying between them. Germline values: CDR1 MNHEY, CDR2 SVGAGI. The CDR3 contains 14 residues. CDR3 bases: TGTGCCAGCGGACGGCACAGGGACGTTCAGCCCCAGCATTTT. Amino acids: CASGRHRDVQPQHF.

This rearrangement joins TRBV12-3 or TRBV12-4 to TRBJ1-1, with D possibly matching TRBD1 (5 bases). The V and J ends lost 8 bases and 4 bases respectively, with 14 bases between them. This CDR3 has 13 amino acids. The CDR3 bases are TGTGCCAGCGAGTTGGGGGGGGGCACTGAAGCTTTCTTT. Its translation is CASELGGGTEAFF.

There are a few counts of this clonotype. For the CDR3, the DNA is TGTGCCAGCAGCCCGAGATGGGACGGGAGCGACGAGCAGTTCTTC. Translated, it gives CASSPRWDGSDEQFF. The chain couples TRBV11-2 to TRBJ2-1, with D possibly being TRBD2 (6 bases). Per the germline V gene, CDR1 is SGHAT and CDR2 is FQNNGV. Trimming pared 5 bases from V and 10 bases from J, leaving 21 bases between. This CDR3 is built from 15 residues.

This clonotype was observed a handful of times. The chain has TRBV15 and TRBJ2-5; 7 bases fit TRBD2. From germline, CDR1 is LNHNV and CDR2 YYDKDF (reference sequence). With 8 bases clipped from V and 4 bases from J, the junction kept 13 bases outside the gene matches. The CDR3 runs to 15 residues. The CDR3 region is CATSLSGKRGETQYF. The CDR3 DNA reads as TGTGCCACCTCCTTGAGCGGGAAGCGAGGAGAGACCCAGTACTTC.

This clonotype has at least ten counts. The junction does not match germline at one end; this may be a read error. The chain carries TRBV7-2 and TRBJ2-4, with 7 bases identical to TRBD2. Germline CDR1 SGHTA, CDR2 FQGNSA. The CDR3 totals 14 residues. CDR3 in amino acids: CASSLVKLTGTTHF. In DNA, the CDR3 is TGTGCCAGCAGCCTGGTAAAATTAACCGGGACTACTCACTTC.

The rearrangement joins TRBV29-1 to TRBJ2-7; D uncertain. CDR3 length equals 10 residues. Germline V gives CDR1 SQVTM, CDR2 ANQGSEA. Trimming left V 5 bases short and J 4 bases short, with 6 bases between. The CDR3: CSVLQYEQYF. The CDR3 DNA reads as TGCAGCGTTCTCCAATACGAGCAGTACTTC.

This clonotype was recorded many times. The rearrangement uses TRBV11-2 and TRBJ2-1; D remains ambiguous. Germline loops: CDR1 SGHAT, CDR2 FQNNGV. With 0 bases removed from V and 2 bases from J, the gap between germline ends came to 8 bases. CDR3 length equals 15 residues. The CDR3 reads CASSLDALAYNEQFF. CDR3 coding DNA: TGTGCCAGCAGCTTAGATGCGTTAGCCTACAATGAGCAGTTCTTC. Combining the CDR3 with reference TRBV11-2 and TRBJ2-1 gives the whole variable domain EAGVAQSPRYKIIEKRQSVAFWCNPISGHATLYWYQQILGQGPKLLIQFQNNGVVDDSQLPKDRFSAERLKGVDSTLKIQPAKLEDSAVYLCASSLDALAYNEQFFGPGTRLTVL.

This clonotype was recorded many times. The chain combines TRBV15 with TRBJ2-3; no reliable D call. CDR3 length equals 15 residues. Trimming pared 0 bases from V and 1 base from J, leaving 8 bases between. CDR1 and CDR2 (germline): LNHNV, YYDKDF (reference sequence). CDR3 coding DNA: TGTGCCACCAGCAGAGATCGGTCCGGCACAGATACGCAGTATTTT. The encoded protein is CATSRDRSGTDTQYF.

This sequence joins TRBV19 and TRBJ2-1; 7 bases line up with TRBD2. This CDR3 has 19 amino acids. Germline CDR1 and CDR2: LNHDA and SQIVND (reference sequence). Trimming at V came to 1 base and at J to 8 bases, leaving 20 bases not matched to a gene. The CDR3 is CASSIVNSGSVIWYDEQFF. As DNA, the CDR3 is TGTGCCAGTAGTATAGTTAATAGCGGGTCTGTAATCTGGTACGATGAGCAGTTCTTC.

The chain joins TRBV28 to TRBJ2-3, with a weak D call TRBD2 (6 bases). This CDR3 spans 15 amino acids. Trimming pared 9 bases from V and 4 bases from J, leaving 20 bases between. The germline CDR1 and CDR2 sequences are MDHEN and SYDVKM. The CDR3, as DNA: TGTGCCAGTGATCCGGGAGATAGTAACGCAGATACGCAGTATTTT. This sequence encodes CASDPGDSNADTQYF.